This T cell receptor beta chain appears in the sequencing data of a study of metastatic and nonmetastatic thyroid tumors. In the study overall: For malignant and benign thyroid patients, tumor or nodule tissue and blood were the sources whose repertoires were compared.

Thyroid surgery was performed in patients who had received no treatment beforehand. TCRdb reanalyzed the PCR reads with MiXCR. Of approximately 35,000 clones listed, roughly 35% are singletons. Trimming removed 3 bases at V and 1 base at J, with 9 bases between. The CDR3 has 14 amino acids. Per germline, CDR1 SGHNT and CDR2 YENEEA. The clonotype was recovered from a female donor with papillary thyroid cancer or a benign thyroid nodule (not recorded which). Some clones in this sample may be carry-over from other donors' samples. This chain links TRBV11-3 with TRBJ1-1, with D tentatively TRBD1 (5 bases). Sequencing used tumor tissue. The CDR3 sequence: CASSFSGRNTEAFF. In DNA, the CDR3 is TGTGCCAGCAGCTTCTCAGGGAGGAACACTGAAGCTTTCTTT.